These 28 T cell receptor beta chains share one sample of origin, sequenced in a study of regulatory T cells in long-lasting Graves disease. Time point defined: persistent/refractory GD, antithyroid drugs over 5 years with positive TRAb. Researchers made the TCR library from RNA that was extracted from PBMCs. Libraries of TCR beta came from iRepertoire HTBI primers plus Arm-PCR of CDR3 regions. MiXCR, run by TCRdb on the multiplex PCR reads, gives a single entry per CDR3 protein. The sample contains 500,000 to 700,000 distinct CDR3 sequences, around 30% of which appear only once. The sample was peripheral blood mononuclear cells (PBMCs), taken when the disease was refractory, from a patient treated with antithyroid drugs. The receptors here all came from a female donor with Graves disease.

This clonotype appeared a few times. CDR3 sequence: CSARVAGRLDTQYF. In DNA, the CDR3 is TGCAGTGCTAGAGTAGCGGGAAGACTAGATACGCAGTATTTT. The chain employs TRBV20-1 and TRBJ2-3, with 8 bases aligning to TRBD2. The CDR3 extends over 14 amino acids. Trimming at V came to 1 base and at J to 5 bases, leaving 5 bases not matched to a gene. Germline V gene lookup returns CDR1 DFQATT and CDR2 SNEGSKA (reference sequence).

A few counts support this clonotype. The chain uses TRBV6-1 and TRBJ1-5, with TRBD1 matching over 7 bases. This CDR3 is 15 amino acids long. V dropped 1 base and J dropped 7; count of bases not matched to a gene: 7. Germline CDR1 MNHNS, CDR2 SASEGT. This CDR3 is CASSEEGARVQPQHF. CDR3 nucleotide sequence: TGTGCCAGCAGTGAAGAGGGGGCCCGAGTACAGCCCCAGCATTTT.

This clonotype was detected many times. The chain has TRBV28 and TRBJ1-1, with D possibly being TRBD1 (6 bases). The V gene's germline CDR1 is MDHEN and CDR2 SYDVKM. The CDR3 runs 15 residues. With 6 bases removed from V and 1 base from J, the gap between germline ends came to 15 bases. The CDR3 region is CASSRPGRGNTEAFF. DNA for the CDR3: TGTGCCAGCAGCCGACCGGGCAGGGGGAACACTGAAGCTTTCTTT.

Ten or more counts support this clonotype. The gene calls are TRBV12-5 and TRBJ1-1; D remains ambiguous. This CDR3 comprises 11 residues. With 6 bases removed from V and 6 bases from J, the gap between germline ends came to 8 bases. The germline CDR1 and CDR2 sequences are LGHNT and FRNRAP. The CDR3 DNA follows: TGTGCTAGTGGATCGGGCGCTGAAGCTTTCTTT. It codes for CASGSGAEAFF. The variable domain in full, with the rest retrieved from reference TRBV12-5 and TRBJ1-1, is DARVTQTPRHKVTEMGQEVTMRCQPILGHNTVFWYRQTMMQGLELLAYFRNRAPLDDSGMPKDRFSAEMPDATLATLKIQPSEPRDSAVYFCASGSGAEAFFGQGTRLTVV.

The chain combines TRBV20-1 with TRBJ2-7; D perhaps matches TRBD1 (6 bases). Germline assignment: CDR1 DFQATT and CDR2 SNEGSKA (reference sequence). V lost 0 bases to trimming and J lost 3 bases, with 9 bases between them. The CDR3 is 13 amino acids. In DNA, the CDR3 is TGCAGTGCTAGAGACAGGGGTGGCTACGAGCAGTACTTC. Protein: CSARDRGGYEQYF.

A single count supports this clonotype. The J gene is TRBJ1-5, the V gene TRBV7-8, with D unclear. V was clipped by 5 bases and J by 4 bases, with 18 bases between them. Germline CDR1 SGHVS, CDR2 FQNEAQ. The CDR3 is 16 residues long. The CDR3 nucleotides are TGTGCCAGCAGCCACGGGAGGGTCGGGCGGAATCAGCCCCAGCATTTT. It encodes CASSHGRVGRNQPQHF.

This clonotype was found a few times. The CDR3 nucleotides are TGCGCCAGCAGCACAGGACGGAACCTAAACTATGGCTACACCTTC. It specifies CASSTGRNLNYGYTF. This sequence joins TRBV5-1 and TRBJ1-2, with D possibly being TRBD1 (5 bases). The CDR3 length is 15 residues. V dropped 4 bases and J dropped 2 bases, with 15 bases sitting between them. CDR1 SGHRS and CDR2 YFSETQ come from the germline V gene.

V is TRBV3-1 and J is TRBJ2-2, with a weak D call TRBD1 (5 bases). Trimming cost V 2 bases and J 4 bases, with 5 bases left between them. Germline V gene data show CDR1 as LGHDT and CDR2 as YNNKEL (reference sequence). This CDR3 region has 13 residues. The CDR3 is CASSQRGTGELFF. CDR3 nucleotides: TGTGCCAGCAGCCAAAGGGGCACCGGGGAGCTGTTTTTT.

The chain is built from TRBV27 and TRBJ1-2; TRBD1 matches 9 bases. The V and J ends lost 7 bases and 4 bases, in that order; junction bases with no gene match: 10. CDR1 and CDR2 from the germline V gene are MNHEY and SMNVEV (reference sequence). The CDR3 is made up of 15 amino acids. CDR3 sequence: CASNPHGQGSYGYTF. For the CDR3, the DNA is TGTGCCAGCAACCCCCACGGACAGGGGTCCTATGGCTACACCTTC.

This clonotype was observed at least ten times. The chain has TRBV24-1 and TRBJ1-2; D unclear. The germline gives CDR1 KGHDR, CDR2 SFDVKD. CDR3 length: 16 amino acids. The V and J ends lost 5 bases and 4 bases respectively, with 19 bases between them. The CDR3 sequence is CATSGPRADGSYGYTF. As DNA, the CDR3 is TGTGCCACCAGTGGCCCTAGGGCAGATGGCAGCTATGGCTACACCTTC.

V is TRBV7-7 and J is TRBJ2-5; D remains unclear. The CDR3 runs 13 residues. CDR1 is SSHAT and CDR2 is FNYEAQ in the germline V gene (reference sequence). Between the trimmed V and J ends, which lost 1 base and 5 bases, there was a span of 8 bases. The CDR3 bases are TGTGCCAGCAGCTTAGACGAAAGGGAGACCCAGTACTTC. It encodes CASSLDERETQYF.

Only a few counts were recorded for this clonotype. The chain carries TRBV5-1 and TRBJ1-1; D is possibly TRBD1 (5 bases). The germline V gene encodes CDR1 SGHRS and CDR2 YFSETQ. This CDR3 has 14 residues. Between the trimmed V and J ends, which lost 0 bases and 4 bases, there was a span of 10 bases. CDR3 DNA sequence: TGCGCCAGCAGCTTGGAAGAGGGGTTCACTGAAGCTTTCTTT. This gives the protein CASSLEEGFTEAFF. The variable domain in full, with the rest retrieved from reference TRBV5-1 and TRBJ1-1, is KAGVTQTPRYLIKTRGQQVTLSCSPISGHRSVSWYQQTPGQGLQFLFEYFSETQRNKGNFPGRFSGRQFSNSRSEMNVSTLELGDSALYLCASSLEEGFTEAFFGQGTRLTVV.

This chain uses TRBV10-3 with TRBJ1-6; tentatively, D is TRBD1 (5 bases). V shed 3 bases and J shed 9 bases, with 12 bases lying between them. This CDR3 spans 14 amino acids. Germline CDR1 ENHRY, CDR2 SYGVKD. CDR3 nucleotides: TGTGCCATCAGTGAAACGGGGGAACCTTCACCCCTCCACTTT. Amino acid sequence: CAISETGEPSPLHF.

This chain connects TRBV5-1 to TRBJ2-7, with 11 positions matching TRBD2. V lost 5 bases to trimming and J lost 1 base; unmatched junction nucleotides: 5. CDR1 and CDR2 (germline): SGHRS, YFSETQ. This CDR3 has 15 residues. The CDR3 nucleotides are TGCGCCAGCAGTTTTGGACTAGCGGGTTCCTACGAGCAGTACTTC. It translates to CASSFGLAGSYEQYF.

There are many counts of this clonotype. The rearrangement joins TRBV12-3 or TRBV12-4 to TRBJ2-6; TRBD2 might be the D (6 bases). The CDR3 has 15 amino acids. The ends were cut back, 3 bases at V and 0 bases at J, with 6 bases in the middle. CDR3 DNA: TGTGCCAGCAGTTTGGGAGGCTCTGGGGCCAACGTCCTGACTTTC. The encoded protein is CASSLGGSGANVLTF.

A few counts support this clonotype. The chain couples TRBV6-1 to TRBJ1-2, with D perhaps TRBD1 (5 bases). V lost 6 bases, J lost 4 bases, and 21 bases lay in between. Germline-derived CDR1 and CDR2 are MNHNS and SASEGT. The CDR3 runs to 16 residues. CDR3 bases: TGTGCCAGCAGCCTACAGACTGGGGACGGTATCTATGGCTACACCTTC. Residues: CASSLQTGDGIYGYTF.

J is TRBJ1-1 and V is TRBV10-3; 8 bases line up with TRBD1. CDR1 and CDR2 (germline): ENHRY, SYGVKD. The trim removed 4 bases at V and 4 bases at J, leaving 14 bases unmatched. The CDR3 has 17 amino acids. DNA for the CDR3: TGTGCCATCAGTGGGCGGACAGGGCCGAAGGGGCGCACTGAAGCTTTCTTT. Translation: CAISGRTGPKGRTEAFF.

The CDR3 protein is CASSETVANYGYTF. CDR3 DNA: TGTGCCAGCAGTGAGACGGTTGCTAACTATGGCTACACCTTC. The genes are TRBV6-1 and TRBJ1-2; D ambiguous. Germline V gene sequence: CDR1 MNHNS, CDR2 SASEGT. This CDR3 is built from 14 residues. Trimming removed 3 bases at V and 0 bases at J, with 8 bases between.

The chain has TRBV5-6 and TRBJ1-2; 7 bases fit TRBD1. The CDR3 totals 14 residues. The V and J ends lost 0 bases and 10 bases, in that order; junction bases with no gene match: 9. Per germline, CDR1 SGHDT and CDR2 YYEEEE. The CDR3 sequence: CASSLDLRQGSYTF. CDR3 nucleotides: TGTGCCAGCAGCTTGGACCTTAGACAGGGTTCCTACACCTTC.

The table lists this clonotype with many counts. This chain links TRBV20-1 with TRBJ2-7, with D perhaps TRBD1 (6 bases). V lost 6 bases to trimming and J lost 0 bases, with 12 bases between them. This CDR3 has 13 residues. Germline V lookup: CDR1 DFQATT, CDR2 SNEGSKA (reference sequence). CDR3 nucleotide sequence: TGCAGTGCCAGGGGCAGGGCCTCCTACGAGCAGTACTTC. Translating it yields CSARGRASYEQYF.

The chain is built from TRBV5-5 and TRBJ1-3, with D hard to call. Trimming stripped 0 bases from V and 0 bases from J, with 7 bases between. The germline CDR1 and CDR2 sequences are SGHKS and YYEKEE (reference sequence). The CDR3 is 15 residues long. The CDR3 spells CASSLEPSSGNTIYF. Here the CDR3 DNA reads TGTGCCAGCAGCTTGGAACCGAGCTCTGGAAACACCATATATTTT.

The genes are TRBV28 and TRBJ2-7; the D gene is possibly TRBD1 (6 bases). The CDR3 spans 14 residues. The V end was cut by 11 bases, the J end by 0 bases, with 17 bases between. Germline assignment: CDR1 MDHEN and CDR2 SYDVKM. The CDR3 DNA is TGTGCCTCCAGGGGCTTACTGAGCTCCTACGAGCAGTACTTC. Translation: CASRGLLSSYEQYF. Combining the CDR3 with reference TRBV28 and TRBJ2-7 gives the whole variable domain DVKVTQSSRYLVKRTGEKVFLECVQDMDHENMFWYRQDPGLGLRLIYFSYDVKMKEKGDIPEGYSVSREKKERFSLILESASTNQTSMYLCASRGLLSSYEQYFGPGTRLTVT.

This clonotype appeared a few times. The chain employs TRBV3-1 and TRBJ1-1; D not certain. Germline V gives CDR1 LGHDT, CDR2 YNNKEL (reference sequence). Trimming left V 2 bases short and J 1 base short, with 8 bases between. The CDR3 contains 14 residues. The CDR3 is CASSQNQRNTEAFF. For the CDR3, the DNA is TGTGCCAGCAGCCAAAACCAGAGGAACACTGAAGCTTTCTTT.

The chain couples TRBV19 to TRBJ2-7; D possibly matches TRBD1 or TRBD2 (5 bases each). The V gene's germline CDR1 is LNHDA and CDR2 SQIVND (reference sequence). The V gene lost 5 bases and the J gene lost 7 bases, with 21 bases spanning the gap. The CDR3 length is 15 residues. The DNA of the CDR3 is TGTGCCAGTAGTCCCCCGTCGAGGGACCACCGGGAGCAGTACTTC. This encodes CASSPPSRDHREQYF.

The chain joins TRBV19 to TRBJ2-1; D not resolved. The CDR3 contains 11 residues. Germline CDR1 and CDR2: LNHDA and SQIVND (reference sequence). With 7 bases removed from V and 7 bases from J, the gap between germline ends came to 8 bases. Here the CDR3 DNA reads TGTGCCAGTACCAGAAAAAATGAGCAGTTCTTC. Protein product: CASTRKNEQFF.

This clonotype was observed at least ten times. The rearrangement links TRBV7-2 to TRBJ1-4, with D uncertain. Trimming left V 0 bases short and J 6 bases short, with 8 bases between. CDR1 is SGHTA, CDR2 FQGNSA, per germline. CDR3 length: 14 amino acids. The CDR3 region is CASSLALTDEKLFF. Here the CDR3 DNA reads TGTGCCAGCAGCTTAGCACTGACGGATGAAAAACTGTTTTTT. Full variable domain (remainder filled in from reference TRBV7-2 and TRBJ1-4): GAGVSQSPSNKVTEKGKDVELRCDPISGHTALYWYRQSLGQGLEFLIYFQGNSAPDKSGLPSDRFSAERTGGSVSTLTIQRTQQEDSAVYLCASSLALTDEKLFFGSGTQLSVL.

The gene calls are TRBV29-1 and TRBJ1-2; TRBD1 matches 9 bases. Per the germline V gene, CDR1 is SQVTM and CDR2 is ANQGSEA. The CDR3 sequence is 12 residues long. V lost 7 bases, J lost 7 bases, and 7 bases stayed unmatched. The CDR3 reads CSAGQGRGGYTF. CDR3 DNA sequence: TGCAGCGCTGGACAGGGGAGGGGTGGCTACACCTTC.

This clonotype was picked up many times. This chain connects TRBV30 to TRBJ1-2; no clear D. Germline values: CDR1 GTSNPN, CDR2 SVGIG (reference sequence). The V end lost 0 bases, the J end lost 0 bases, and 5 bases lay between the germline ends. The CDR3 has 13 amino acids. The CDR3 reads CAWSVNTNYGYTF. In nucleotides, the CDR3 is TGTGCCTGGAGTGTAAACACTAACTATGGCTACACCTTC.